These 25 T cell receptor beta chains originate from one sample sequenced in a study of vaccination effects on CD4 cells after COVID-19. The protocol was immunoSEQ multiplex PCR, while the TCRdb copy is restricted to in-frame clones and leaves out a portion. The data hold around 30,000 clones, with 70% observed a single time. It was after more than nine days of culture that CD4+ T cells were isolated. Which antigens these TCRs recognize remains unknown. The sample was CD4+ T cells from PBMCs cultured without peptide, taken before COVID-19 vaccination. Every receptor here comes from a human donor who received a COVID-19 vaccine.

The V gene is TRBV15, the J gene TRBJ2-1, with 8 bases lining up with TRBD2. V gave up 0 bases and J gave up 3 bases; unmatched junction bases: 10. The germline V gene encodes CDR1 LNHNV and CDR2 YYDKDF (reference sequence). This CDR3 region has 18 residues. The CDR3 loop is CATSREELGLAIYNEQFF. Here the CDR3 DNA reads TGTGCCACCAGCAGAGAGGAACTTGGACTAGCAATCTACAATGAGCAGTTCTTC. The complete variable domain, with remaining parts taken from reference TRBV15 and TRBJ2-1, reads DAMVIQNPRYQVTQFGKPVTLSCSQTLNHNVMYWYQQKSSQAPKLLFHYYDKDFNNEADTPDNFQSRRPNTSFCFLDIRSPGLGDTAMYLCATSREELGLAIYNEQFFGPGTRLTVL.

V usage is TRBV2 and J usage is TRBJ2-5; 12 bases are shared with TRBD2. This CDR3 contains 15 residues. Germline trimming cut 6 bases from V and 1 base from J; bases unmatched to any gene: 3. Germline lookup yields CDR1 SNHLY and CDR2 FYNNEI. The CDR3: CASSGLAGFQETQYF. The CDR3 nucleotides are TGTGCCAGCAGCGGACTAGCGGGGTTCCAAGAGACCCAGTACTTC.

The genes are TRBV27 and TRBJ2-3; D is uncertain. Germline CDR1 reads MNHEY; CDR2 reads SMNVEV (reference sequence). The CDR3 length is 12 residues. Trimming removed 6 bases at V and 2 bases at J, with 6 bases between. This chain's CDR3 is CASRSVTDTQYF. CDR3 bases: TGTGCCAGCAGATCAGTCACAGATACGCAGTATTTT.

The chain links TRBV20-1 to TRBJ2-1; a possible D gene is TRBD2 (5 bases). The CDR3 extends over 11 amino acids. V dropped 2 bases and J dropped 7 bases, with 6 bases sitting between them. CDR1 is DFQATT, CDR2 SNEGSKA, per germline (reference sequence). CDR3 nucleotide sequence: TGCAGTGCTAGACCGGGGAATGAGCAGTTCTTC. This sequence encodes CSARPGNEQFF.

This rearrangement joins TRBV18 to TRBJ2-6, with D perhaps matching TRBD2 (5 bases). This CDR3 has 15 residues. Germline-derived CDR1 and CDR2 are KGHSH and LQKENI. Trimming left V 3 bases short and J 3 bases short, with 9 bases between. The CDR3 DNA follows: TGTGCCAGCTCACCTCGGGGTGGTGGGGCCAACGTCCTGACTTTC. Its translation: CASSPRGGGANVLTF.

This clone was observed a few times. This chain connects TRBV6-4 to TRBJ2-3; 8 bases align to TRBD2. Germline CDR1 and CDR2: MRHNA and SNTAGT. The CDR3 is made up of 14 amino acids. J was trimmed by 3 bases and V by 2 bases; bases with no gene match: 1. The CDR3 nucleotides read TGTGCCAGCAGTGACCGGGGGGGAACAGATACGCAGTATTTT. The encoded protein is CASSDRGGTDTQYF.

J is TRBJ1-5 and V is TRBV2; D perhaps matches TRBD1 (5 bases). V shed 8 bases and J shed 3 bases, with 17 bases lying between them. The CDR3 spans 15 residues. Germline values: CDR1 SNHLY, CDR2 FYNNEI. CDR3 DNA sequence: TGTGCCAGCGGTAGGGACCGGGGGGACAATCAGCCCCAGCATTTT. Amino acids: CASGRDRGDNQPQHF.

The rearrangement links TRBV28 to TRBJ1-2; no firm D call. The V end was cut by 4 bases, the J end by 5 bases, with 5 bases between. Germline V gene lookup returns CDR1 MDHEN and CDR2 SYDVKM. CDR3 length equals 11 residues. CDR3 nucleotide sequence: TGTGCCAGCAGTTCTAGATATGGCTACACCTTC. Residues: CASSSRYGYTF.

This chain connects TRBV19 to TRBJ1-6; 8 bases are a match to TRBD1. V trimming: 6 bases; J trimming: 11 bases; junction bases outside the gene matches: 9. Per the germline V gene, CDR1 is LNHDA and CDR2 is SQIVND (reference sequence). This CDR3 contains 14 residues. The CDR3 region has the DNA TGTGCCAGTAGCCTCGACAGGGGTCGTCCACCCCTCCACTTT. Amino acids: CASSLDRGRPPLHF.

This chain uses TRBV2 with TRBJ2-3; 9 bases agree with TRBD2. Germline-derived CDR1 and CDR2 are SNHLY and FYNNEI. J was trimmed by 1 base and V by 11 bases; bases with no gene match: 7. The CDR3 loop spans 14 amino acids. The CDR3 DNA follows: TGTGCCGGATTAGCGGGGGCCCGCACAGATACGCAGTATTTT. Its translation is CAGLAGARTDTQYF.

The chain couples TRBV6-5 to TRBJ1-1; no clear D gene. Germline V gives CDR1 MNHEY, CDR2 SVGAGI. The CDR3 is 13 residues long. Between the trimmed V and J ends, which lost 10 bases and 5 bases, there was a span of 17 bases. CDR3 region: CATQDYLGTEAFF. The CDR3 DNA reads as TGTGCCACCCAGGATTACCTTGGGACTGAAGCTTTCTTT.

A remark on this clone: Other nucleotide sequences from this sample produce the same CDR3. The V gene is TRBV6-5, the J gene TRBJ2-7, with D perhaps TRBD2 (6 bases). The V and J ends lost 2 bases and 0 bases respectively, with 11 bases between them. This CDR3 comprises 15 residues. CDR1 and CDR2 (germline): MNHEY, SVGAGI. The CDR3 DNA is TGTGCCAGCAGTTACGGTGGGACTGGCTCCTACGAGCAGTACTTC. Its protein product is CASSYGGTGSYEQYF.

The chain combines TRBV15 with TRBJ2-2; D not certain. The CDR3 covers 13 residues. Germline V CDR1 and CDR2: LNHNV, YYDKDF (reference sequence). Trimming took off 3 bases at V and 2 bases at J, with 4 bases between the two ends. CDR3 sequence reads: CATSRLNTGELFF. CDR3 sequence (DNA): TGTGCCACCAGCAGGTTAAACACCGGGGAGCTGTTTTTT.

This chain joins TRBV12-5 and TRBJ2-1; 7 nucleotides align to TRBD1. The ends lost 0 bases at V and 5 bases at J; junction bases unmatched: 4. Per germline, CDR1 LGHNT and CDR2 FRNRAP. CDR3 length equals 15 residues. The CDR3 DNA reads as TGTGCTAGTGGTTTGGTACCTGGGACAGACAATGAGCAGTTCTTC. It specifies CASGLVPGTDNEQFF.

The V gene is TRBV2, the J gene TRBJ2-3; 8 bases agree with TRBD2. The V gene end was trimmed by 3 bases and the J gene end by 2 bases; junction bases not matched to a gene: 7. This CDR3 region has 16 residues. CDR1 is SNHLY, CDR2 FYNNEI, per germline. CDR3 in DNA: TGTGCCAGCAGTGAGATCGCGGGGGGTACCACAGATACGCAGTATTTT. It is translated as CASSEIAGGTTDTQYF.

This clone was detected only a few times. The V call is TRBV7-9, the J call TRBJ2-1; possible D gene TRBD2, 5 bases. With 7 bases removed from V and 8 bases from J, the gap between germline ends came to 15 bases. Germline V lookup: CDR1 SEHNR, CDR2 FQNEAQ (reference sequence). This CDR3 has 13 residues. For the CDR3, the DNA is TGTGCCAGCAAACTGGACTCAGGCGATGAGCAGTTCTTC. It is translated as CASKLDSGDEQFF.

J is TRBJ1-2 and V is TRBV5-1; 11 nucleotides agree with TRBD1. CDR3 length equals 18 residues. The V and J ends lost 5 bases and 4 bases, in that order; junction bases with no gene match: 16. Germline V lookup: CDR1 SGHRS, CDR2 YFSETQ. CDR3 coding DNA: TGCGCCAGCAGACGCCAGGACAGGGGGCTCTCCAACACCTATGGCTACACCTTC. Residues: CASRRQDRGLSNTYGYTF.

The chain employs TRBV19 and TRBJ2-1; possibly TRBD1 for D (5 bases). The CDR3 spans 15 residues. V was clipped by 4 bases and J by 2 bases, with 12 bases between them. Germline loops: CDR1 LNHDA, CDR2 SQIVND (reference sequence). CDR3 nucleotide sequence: TGTGCCAGTAGTAACGACAGAAGAACCTACAATGAGCAGTTCTTC. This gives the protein CASSNDRRTYNEQFF.

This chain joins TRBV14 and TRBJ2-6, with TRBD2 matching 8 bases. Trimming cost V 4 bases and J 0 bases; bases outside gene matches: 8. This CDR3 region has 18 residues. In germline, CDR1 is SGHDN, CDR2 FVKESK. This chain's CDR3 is CASSPLGGALSGANVLTF. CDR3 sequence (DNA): TGTGCCAGCAGCCCCCTCGGGGGGGCGCTCTCTGGGGCCAACGTCCTGACTTTC.

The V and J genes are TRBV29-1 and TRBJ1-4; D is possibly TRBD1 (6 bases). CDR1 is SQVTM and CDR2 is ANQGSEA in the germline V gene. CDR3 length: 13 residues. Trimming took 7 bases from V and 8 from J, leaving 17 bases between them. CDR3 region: CSATGPGGEKLFF. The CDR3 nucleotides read TGCAGCGCAACAGGGCCGGGAGGGGAAAAACTGTTTTTT.

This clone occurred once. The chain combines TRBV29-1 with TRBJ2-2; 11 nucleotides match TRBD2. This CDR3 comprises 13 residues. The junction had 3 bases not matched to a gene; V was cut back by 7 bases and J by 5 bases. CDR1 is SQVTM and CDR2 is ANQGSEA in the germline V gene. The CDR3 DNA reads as TGCAGCGGGTGGACTAGCGGGACCGGGGAGCTGTTTTTT. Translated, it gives CSGWTSGTGELFF.

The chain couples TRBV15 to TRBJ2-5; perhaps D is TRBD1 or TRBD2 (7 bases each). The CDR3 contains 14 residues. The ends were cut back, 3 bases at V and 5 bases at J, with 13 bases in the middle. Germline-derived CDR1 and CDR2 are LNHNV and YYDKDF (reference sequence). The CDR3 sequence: CATSSRQGGETQYF. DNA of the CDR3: TGTGCCACCAGCAGTCGGCAGGGGGGGGAGACCCAGTACTTC.

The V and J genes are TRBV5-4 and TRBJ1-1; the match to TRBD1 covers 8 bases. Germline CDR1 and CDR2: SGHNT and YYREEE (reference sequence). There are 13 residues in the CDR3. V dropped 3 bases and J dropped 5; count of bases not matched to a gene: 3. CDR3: CASSSRQGTEAFF. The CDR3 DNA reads TGTGCCAGCAGCTCCCGACAGGGGACTGAAGCTTTCTTT.

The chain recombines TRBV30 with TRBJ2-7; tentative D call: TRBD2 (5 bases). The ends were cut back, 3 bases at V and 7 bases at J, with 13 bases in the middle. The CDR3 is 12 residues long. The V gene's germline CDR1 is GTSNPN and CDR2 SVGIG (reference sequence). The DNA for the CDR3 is TGTGCCTGGAGAATTTCCCAGCGGGAGCAGTACTTC. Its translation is CAWRISQREQYF.

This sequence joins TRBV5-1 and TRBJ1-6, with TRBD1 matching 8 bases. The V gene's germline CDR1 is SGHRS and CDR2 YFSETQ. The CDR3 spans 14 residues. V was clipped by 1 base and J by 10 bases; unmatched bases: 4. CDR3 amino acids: CASSLMGQESPLHF. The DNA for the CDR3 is TGCGCCAGCAGCTTGATGGGACAGGAGTCACCCCTCCACTTT.